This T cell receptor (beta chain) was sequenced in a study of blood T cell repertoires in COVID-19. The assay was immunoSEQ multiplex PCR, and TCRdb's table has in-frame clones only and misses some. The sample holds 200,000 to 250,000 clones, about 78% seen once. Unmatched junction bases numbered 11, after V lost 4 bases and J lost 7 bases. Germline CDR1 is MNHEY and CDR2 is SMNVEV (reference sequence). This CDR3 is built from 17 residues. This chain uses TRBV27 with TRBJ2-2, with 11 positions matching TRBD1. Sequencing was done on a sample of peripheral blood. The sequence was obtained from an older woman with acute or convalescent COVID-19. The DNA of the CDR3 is TGTGCCAGCAGTTACCTAAGAGGACAGGGGGCGAACGGGGAGCTGTTTTTT. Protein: CASSYLRGQGANGELFF.